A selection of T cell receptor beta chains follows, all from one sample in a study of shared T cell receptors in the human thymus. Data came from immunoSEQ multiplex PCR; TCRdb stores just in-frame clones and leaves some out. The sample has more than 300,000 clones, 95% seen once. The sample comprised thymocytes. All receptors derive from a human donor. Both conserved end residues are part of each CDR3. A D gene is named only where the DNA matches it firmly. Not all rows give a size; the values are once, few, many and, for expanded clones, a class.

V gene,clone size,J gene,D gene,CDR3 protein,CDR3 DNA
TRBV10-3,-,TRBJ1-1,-,CAIRSALSEAFF,TGTGCCATCAGGAGCGCTTTATCTGAAGCTTTCTTT
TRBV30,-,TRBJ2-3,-,CAWSDGLRTDTQYF,TGTGCCTGGAGTGACGGACTTCGCACAGATACGCAGTATTTT
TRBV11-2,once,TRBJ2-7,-,CASSWNSYEQYF,TGTGCCAGCAGCTGGAACTCCTACGAGCAGTACTTC
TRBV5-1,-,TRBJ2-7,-,CASSRESDKYEQYF,TGCGCCAGCAGCCGAGAATCGGACAAGTACGAGCAGTACTTC
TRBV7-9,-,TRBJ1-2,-,CASSSATGTYGYTF,TGTGCCAGCAGCTCCGCCACAGGGACCTATGGCTACACCTTC
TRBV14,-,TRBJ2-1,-,CASSQAYERRNNEQFF,TGTGCCAGCAGCCAAGCTTACGAGAGGAGAAACAATGAGCAGTTCTTC
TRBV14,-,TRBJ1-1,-,CASSLGPGNTEAFF,TGTGCCAGCAGCCTGGGGCCGGGAAACACTGAAGCTTTCTTT
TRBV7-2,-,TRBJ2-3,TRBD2,CAKGLAGGLAHSTDTQYF,TGTGCCAAGGGACTAGCGGGAGGGCTGGCGCACTCCACAGATACGCAGTATTTT
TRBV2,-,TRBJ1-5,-,CASSGGNSNQPQHF,TGTGCCAGCAGTGGCGGGAATAGCAATCAGCCCCAGCATTTT
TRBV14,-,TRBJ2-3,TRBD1,CASSQARHRGPDTQYF,TGTGCCAGCAGCCAAGCCCGTCACAGGGGCCCAGATACGCAGTATTTT
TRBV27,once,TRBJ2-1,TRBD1,CASSHEQGWDEQFF,TGTGCCAGCAGCCACGAACAGGGGTGGGATGAGCAGTTCTTC
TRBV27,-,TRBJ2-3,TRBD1,CASSSATGETDTQYF,TGTGCCAGCAGTTCAGCCACAGGGGAAACAGATACGCAGTATTTT
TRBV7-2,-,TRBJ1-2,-,CASSSVDYGYTF,TGTGCCAGCAGCTCCGTGGACTATGGCTACACCTTC
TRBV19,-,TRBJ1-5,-,CASSIVGLGNQPQHF,TGTGCCAGTAGTATAGTAGGGCTGGGGAATCAGCCCCAGCATTTT
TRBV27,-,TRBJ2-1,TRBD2,CASKPHGTSGRPGDNEQFF,TGTGCCAGCAAACCACACGGGACTAGCGGGAGGCCCGGAGACAATGAGCAGTTCTTC
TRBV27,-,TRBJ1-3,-,CASSFSGGVSGNTIYF,TGTGCCAGCAGTTTTAGTGGGGGGGTAAGCGGAAACACCATATATTTT
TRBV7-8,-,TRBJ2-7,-,CASSLWWGQYF,TGTGCCAGCAGCCTCTGGTGGGGGCAGTACTTC
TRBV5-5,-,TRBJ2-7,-,CASSLARKTYEQYF,TGTGCCAGCAGCTTGGCGCGAAAGACCTACGAGCAGTACTTC
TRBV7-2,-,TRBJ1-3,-,CASSFIGNTIYF,TGTGCCAGCAGCTTTATTGGAAACACCATATATTTT
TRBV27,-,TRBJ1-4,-,CASSAVGGESTNEKLFF,TGTGCCAGCAGTGCGGTTGGGGGGGAATCAACTAATGAAAAACTGTTTTTT
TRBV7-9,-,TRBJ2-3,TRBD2,CASSPRVRTSSDTQYF,TGTGCCAGCAGCCCTAGGGTACGGACTAGCTCGGATACGCAGTATTTT
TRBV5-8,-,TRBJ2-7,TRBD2,CASSPVLAGVLYEQYF,TGTGCCAGCAGCCCCGTATTAGCGGGAGTTCTATACGAGCAGTACTTC
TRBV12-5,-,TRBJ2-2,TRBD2,CASGLVNTSGRVGTGELFF,TGTGCTAGTGGTTTGGTAAATACTAGCGGGAGGGTCGGCACCGGGGAGCTGTTTTTT
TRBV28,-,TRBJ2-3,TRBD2,CASSAPPTSGSTDTQYF,TGTGCCAGCAGTGCCCCTCCGACTAGCGGGAGTACAGATACGCAGTATTTT
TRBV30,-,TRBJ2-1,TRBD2,CAWNRLAGVYNEQFF,TGTGCCTGGAACCGACTAGCGGGAGTCTACAATGAGCAGTTCTTC
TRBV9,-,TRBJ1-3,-,CASSATPGRAGNTIYF,TGTGCCAGCAGCGCAACGCCAGGGAGGGCTGGAAACACCATATATTTT
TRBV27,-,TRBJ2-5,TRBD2,CASSGGVAGRAETQYF,TGTGCCAGCAGTGGAGGGGTAGCGGGACGCGCGGAGACCCAGTACTTC
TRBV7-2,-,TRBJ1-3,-,CASSSPGTGNTIYF,TGTGCCAGCAGCAGCCCGGGTACAGGAAACACCATATATTTT
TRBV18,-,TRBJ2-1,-,CASSPGGEQFF,TGTGCCAGCTCACCGGGGGGTGAGCAGTTCTTC
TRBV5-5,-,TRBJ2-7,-,CASSRLLDRNEQYF,TGTGCCAGCAGCCGATTACTTGACAGAAACGAGCAGTACTTC
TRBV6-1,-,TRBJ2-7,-,CASSAWDISYEQYF,TGTGCCAGCAGCGCGTGGGATATCTCCTACGAGCAGTACTTC
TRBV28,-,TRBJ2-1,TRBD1,CASSSPGTGVQFF,TGTGCCAGCAGTTCCCCCGGGACAGGGGTCCAGTTCTTC